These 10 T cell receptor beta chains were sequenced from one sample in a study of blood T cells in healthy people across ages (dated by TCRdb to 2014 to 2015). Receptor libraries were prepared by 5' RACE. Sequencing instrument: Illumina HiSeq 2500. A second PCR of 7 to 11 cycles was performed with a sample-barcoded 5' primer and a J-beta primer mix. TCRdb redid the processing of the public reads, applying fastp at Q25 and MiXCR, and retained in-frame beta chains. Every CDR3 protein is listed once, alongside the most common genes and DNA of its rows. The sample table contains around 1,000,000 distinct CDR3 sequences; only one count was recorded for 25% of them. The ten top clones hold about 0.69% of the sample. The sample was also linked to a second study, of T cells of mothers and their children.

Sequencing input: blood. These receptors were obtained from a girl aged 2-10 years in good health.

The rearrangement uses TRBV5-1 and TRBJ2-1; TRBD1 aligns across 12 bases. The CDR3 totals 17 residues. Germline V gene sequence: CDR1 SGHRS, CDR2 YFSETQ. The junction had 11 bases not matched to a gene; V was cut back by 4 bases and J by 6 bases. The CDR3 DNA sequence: TGCGCCAGCAGCCGGGACAGGGGGCGGCAAAGGGGCAATGAGCAGTTCTTC. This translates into CASSRDRGRQRGNEQFF.

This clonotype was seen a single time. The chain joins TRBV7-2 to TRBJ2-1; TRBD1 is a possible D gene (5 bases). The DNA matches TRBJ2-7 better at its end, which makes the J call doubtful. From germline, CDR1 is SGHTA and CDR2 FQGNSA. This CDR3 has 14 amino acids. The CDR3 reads CASSLGQGYHEQYF. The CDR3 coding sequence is TGTGCCAGCAGCTTAGGGCAGGGATACCACGAGCAGTACTTC.

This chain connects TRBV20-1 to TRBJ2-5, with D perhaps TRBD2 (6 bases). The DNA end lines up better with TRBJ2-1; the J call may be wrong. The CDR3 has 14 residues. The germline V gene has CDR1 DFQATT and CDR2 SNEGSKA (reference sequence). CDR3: CSATSGELFYEQFF. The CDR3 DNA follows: TGCAGTGCTACATCGGGAGAACTTTTCTATGAGCAGTTCTTC.

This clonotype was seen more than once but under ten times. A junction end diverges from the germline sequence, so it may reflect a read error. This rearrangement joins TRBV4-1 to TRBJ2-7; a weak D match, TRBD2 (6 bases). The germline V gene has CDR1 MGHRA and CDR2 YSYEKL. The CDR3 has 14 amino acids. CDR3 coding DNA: TGCGCCAGCAGCCAAGCGGGGGAACACAATGAGCAGTCCTTC. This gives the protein CASSQAGEHNEQSF.

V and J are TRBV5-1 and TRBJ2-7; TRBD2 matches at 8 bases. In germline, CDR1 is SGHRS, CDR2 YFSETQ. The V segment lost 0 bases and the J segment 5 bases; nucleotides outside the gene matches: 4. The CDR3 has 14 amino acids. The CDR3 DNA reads TGCGCCAGCAGCTTGGCCGGACTAGCAAACGAGCAGTACTTC. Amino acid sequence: CASSLAGLANEQYF.

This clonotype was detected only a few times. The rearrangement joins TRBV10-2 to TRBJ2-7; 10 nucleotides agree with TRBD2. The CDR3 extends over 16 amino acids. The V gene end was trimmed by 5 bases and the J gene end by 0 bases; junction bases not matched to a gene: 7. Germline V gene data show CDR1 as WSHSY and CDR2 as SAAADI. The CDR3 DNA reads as TGCGCCAGCAGTCTGGTCCTAGCGGGGGCCTCCTACGAGCAGTACTTC. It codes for CASSLVLAGASYEQYF.

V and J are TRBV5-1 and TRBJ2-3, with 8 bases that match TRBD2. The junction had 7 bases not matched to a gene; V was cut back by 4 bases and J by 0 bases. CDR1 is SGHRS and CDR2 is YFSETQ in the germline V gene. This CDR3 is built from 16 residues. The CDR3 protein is CASSLRVAGSTDTQYF. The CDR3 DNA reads TGCGCCAGCAGCCTGCGGGTAGCGGGGAGCACAGATACGCAGTATTTT. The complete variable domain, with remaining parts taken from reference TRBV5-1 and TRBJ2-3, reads KAGVTQTPRYLIKTRGQQVTLSCSPISGHRSVSWYQQTPGQGLQFLFEYFSETQRNKGNFPGRFSGRQFSNSRSEMNVSTLELGDSALYLCASSLRVAGSTDTQYFGPGTRLTVL.

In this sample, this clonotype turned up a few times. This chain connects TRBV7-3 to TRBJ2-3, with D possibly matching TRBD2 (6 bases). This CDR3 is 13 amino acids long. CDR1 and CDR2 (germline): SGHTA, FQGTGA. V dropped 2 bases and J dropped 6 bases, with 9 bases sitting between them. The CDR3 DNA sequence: TGTGCCAGCAGCTTACTGGAGGGGGATACGCAGTATTTT. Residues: CASSLLEGDTQYF.

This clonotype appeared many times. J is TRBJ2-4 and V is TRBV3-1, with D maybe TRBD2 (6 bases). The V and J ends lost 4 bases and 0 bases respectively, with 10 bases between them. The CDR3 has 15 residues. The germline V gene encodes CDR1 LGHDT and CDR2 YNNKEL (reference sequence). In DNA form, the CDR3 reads TGTGCCAGCAGCCCTCCGGGACTAGCCAAAAACATTCAGTACTTC. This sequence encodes CASSPPGLAKNIQYF.

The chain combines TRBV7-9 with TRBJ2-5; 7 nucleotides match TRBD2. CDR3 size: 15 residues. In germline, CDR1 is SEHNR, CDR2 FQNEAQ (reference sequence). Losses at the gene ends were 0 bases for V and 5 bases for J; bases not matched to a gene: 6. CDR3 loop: CASSLAGGIEETQYF. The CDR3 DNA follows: TGTGCCAGCAGCTTAGCGGGGGGGATCGAGGAGACCCAGTACTTC.